The next 28 T cell receptor beta chains were all read from a single sample in a study of beta chain features in type 1 diabetes. Study-level points and caveats: Within each of all four CD4+ subsets, Type 1 diabetes patients had TCRB CDR3s that were moderately but significantly shorter.

Investigators reverse transcribed all isolated RNA, so they sequenced expressed TCRB transcripts. Sequenced by immunoSEQ multiplex PCR; TCRdb stores in-frame clones only, minus some. The table has under 350,000 clones, less than 30% seen once. Antigens for these TCRs are unknown. The sequenced material came from naive CD4+ T cells from blood. The receptors derive from a woman aged 25 to 39 with type 1 diabetes.

This clone came up a few times. This chain links TRBV4-1 with TRBJ2-6; D is perhaps TRBD1 (5 bases). The V end lost 4 bases, the J end lost 1 base, and 14 bases lay between the germline ends. Germline V lookup: CDR1 MGHRA, CDR2 YSYEKL. The CDR3 is 17 residues long. The CDR3 is CASSLRVVGSGANVLTF. CDR3 nucleotides: TGCGCCAGCAGCCTCAGGGTGGTGGGTTCTGGGGCCAACGTCCTGACTTTC.

This CDR3 reads CASSLHQGGQTQYF. CDR3 coding DNA: TGTGCCAGCAGCTTGCATCAGGGGGGACAGACCCAGTACTTC. This chain joins TRBV11-2 and TRBJ2-5, with D maybe TRBD1 (7 bases). This CDR3 is 14 amino acids long. Trimming shortened V by 3 bases and J by 6 bases, and 14 bases separated the two germline ends. CDR1 is SGHAT, CDR2 FQNNGV, per germline.

This clone was observed a handful of times. V and J are TRBV15 and TRBJ2-6, with D possibly matching TRBD2 (6 bases). The V gene lost 0 bases and the J gene lost 3 bases, with 12 bases spanning the gap. This CDR3 has 17 amino acids. Germline lookup yields CDR1 LNHNV and CDR2 YYDKDF (reference sequence). CDR3 region: CATSRDLWGDGANVLTF. The CDR3 DNA sequence: TGTGCCACCAGCAGAGATCTTTGGGGGGATGGGGCCAACGTCCTGACTTTC. Drawing the rest from reference TRBV15 and TRBJ2-6, the complete variable domain is DAMVIQNPRYQVTQFGKPVTLSCSQTLNHNVMYWYQQKSSQAPKLLFHYYDKDFNNEADTPDNFQSRRPNTSFCFLDIRSPGLGDTAMYLCATSRDLWGDGANVLTFGAGSRLTVL.

The chain uses TRBV27 and TRBJ2-2; 11 bases match TRBD2. The length of the CDR3 is 17 residues. Trimming cost V 4 bases and J 7 bases; bases outside gene matches: 11. The germline V gene has CDR1 MNHEY and CDR2 SMNVEV (reference sequence). The CDR3 loop reads CASSSRGSGRAVGELFF. CDR3 bases: TGTGCCAGCAGTTCCCGGGGTAGCGGGAGGGCTGTCGGGGAGCTGTTTTTT.

This clone showed up just a few times. The CDR3 is CASSGGVNTEAFF. Written as DNA, the CDR3 is TGTGCCAGCTCAGGCGGGGTGAACACTGAAGCTTTCTTT. The rearrangement links TRBV18 to TRBJ1-1, with no clear D. Per the germline V gene, CDR1 is KGHSH and CDR2 is LQKENI. Trimming stripped 5 bases from V and 0 bases from J, with 7 bases between. CDR3 length: 13 amino acids.

This clone was counted between two and nine times. The V call is TRBV7-2, the J call TRBJ2-1, with D perhaps TRBD2 (5 bases). The CDR3 sequence is 14 residues long. Trimming stripped 1 base from V and 9 bases from J, with 13 bases between. The germline gives CDR1 SGHTA, CDR2 FQGNSA. The DNA for the CDR3 is TGTGCCAGCAGCTTAGTCGCACTAGTAAGTGAGCAGTTCTTC. As protein: CASSLVALVSEQFF. Filled out from reference TRBV7-2 and TRBJ2-1, the complete variable domain reads GAGVSQSPSNKVTEKGKDVELRCDPISGHTALYWYRQSLGQGLEFLIYFQGNSAPDKSGLPSDRFSAERTGGSVSTLTIQRTQQEDSAVYLCASSLVALVSEQFFGPGTRLTVL.

This clone was recorded a few times. The rearrangement links TRBV30 to TRBJ1-2; TRBD1 agrees at 7 bases. In germline, CDR1 is GTSNPN, CDR2 SVGIG (reference sequence). The CDR3 spans 13 residues. The trim removed 1 base at V and 8 bases at J, leaving 7 bases unmatched. CDR3 coding DNA: TGTGCCTGGAGTGCGCAGGGGGTGGGAGGCTACACCTTC. Translated, it gives CAWSAQGVGGYTF.

The chain employs TRBV7-2 and TRBJ1-1; a possible D gene is TRBD1 (5 bases). The CDR3 is 12 amino acids. V was shortened by 5 bases and J by 13 bases, with 17 bases between the two germline ends. Per the germline V gene, CDR1 is SGHTA and CDR2 is FQGNSA. The DNA of the CDR3 is TGTGCCAGCAGCGCATGGGCCCGCCAGGGTTTCTTT. It is translated as CASSAWARQGFF.

The chain recombines TRBV28 with TRBJ2-1, with 9 positions matching TRBD1. Germline V gene lookup returns CDR1 MDHEN and CDR2 SYDVKM. V shed 4 bases, J shed 7 bases, and the junction held 8 bases outside the gene matches. This CDR3 is built from 15 residues. This CDR3 is CASSSLGQGKNEQFF. CDR3 nucleotides: TGTGCCAGCAGTTCCCTCGGACAGGGGAAGAATGAGCAGTTCTTC.

The J gene is TRBJ1-3, the V gene TRBV15; D is undetermined. CDR1 LNHNV and CDR2 YYDKDF come from the germline V gene (reference sequence). The CDR3 contains 15 residues. Trimming pared 3 bases from V and 4 bases from J, leaving 13 bases between. The CDR3, as DNA: TGTGCCACCAGCAGTATAGGTGGAGGGGGAAACACCATATATTTT. Its translation is CATSSIGGGGNTIYF.

The V and J genes are TRBV27 and TRBJ1-5; TRBD1 agrees at 10 bases. In germline, CDR1 is MNHEY, CDR2 SMNVEV (reference sequence). CDR3 length: 16 amino acids. V lost 6 bases and J lost 7; bases outside the gene matches: 12. CDR3 protein: CASSQTGGLVNQPQHF. The CDR3 DNA reads TGTGCCAGCAGCCAGACAGGGGGCCTAGTCAACCAGCCCCAGCATTTT.

This chain links TRBV7-8 with TRBJ1-4, with D unclear. The V gene's germline CDR1 is SGHVS and CDR2 FQNEAQ. This CDR3 is 14 amino acids long. The ends were cut back, 3 bases at V and 5 bases at J, with 10 bases in the middle. The CDR3 nucleotides read TGTGCCAGCAGCTTTCCGGGTGGGAATGAAAAACTGTTTTTT. This sequence encodes CASSFPGGNEKLFF.

The chain carries TRBV30 and TRBJ2-7, with a possible D match to TRBD2 (5 bases). Germline CDR1 reads GTSNPN; CDR2 reads SVGIG (reference sequence). Deletions cut 3 bases from V and 6 bases from J, with 9 bases between. This CDR3 contains 11 residues. The DNA for the CDR3 is TGTGCCTGGAGCGGCCGGGGCGAGCAGTACTTC. The encoded protein is CAWSGRGEQYF. The full variable domain, its missing parts supplied by reference TRBV30 and TRBJ2-7, is SQTIHQWPATLVQPVGSPLSLECTVEGTSNPNLYWYRQAAGRGLQLLFYSVGIGQISSEVPQNLSASRPQDRQFILSSKKLLLSDSGFYLCAWSGRGEQYFGPGTRLTVT.

The chain is built from TRBV6-5 and TRBJ1-4; D possibly corresponds to TRBD1 (6 bases). The CDR3 has 15 amino acids. V lost 2 bases, J lost 4 bases, and 11 bases lay in between. Germline loops: CDR1 MNHEY, CDR2 SVGAGI. CDR3 coding DNA: TGTGCCAGCAGTTACGGGGGCCCTTATAATGAAAAACTGTTTTTT. Its translation: CASSYGGPYNEKLFF.

The chain links TRBV6-4 to TRBJ1-4; tentative D call: TRBD1 (5 bases). Germline assignment: CDR1 MRHNA and CDR2 SNTAGT. The CDR3 covers 12 residues. Trimming took 11 bases from V and 4 from J, leaving 11 bases between them. The CDR3 DNA is TGTGCCGGGGCGGTATGTAATGAAAAACTGTTTTTT. Translated, it gives CAGAVCNEKLFF.

There are a few counts of this clone. The rearrangement joins TRBV5-1 to TRBJ2-7; the D gene is possibly TRBD1 (6 bases). Trimming removed 0 bases at V and 1 base at J, with 11 bases between. CDR1 is SGHRS, CDR2 YFSETQ, per germline. The CDR3 loop spans 15 amino acids. The DNA of the CDR3 is TGCGCCAGCAGCTTGGGGTCAGGGGTATCCTACGAGCAGTACTTC. It is translated as CASSLGSGVSYEQYF.

There are a few counts of this clone. The V gene is TRBV29-1, the J gene TRBJ2-3; D might be TRBD1 (5 bases). Trimming left V 4 bases short and J 2 bases short, with 13 bases between. CDR1 SQVTM and CDR2 ANQGSEA come from the germline V gene. This CDR3 spans 14 amino acids. Here the CDR3 DNA reads TGCAGCGTTGGTTCCCACAGGAACACAGATACGCAGTATTTT. This encodes CSVGSHRNTDTQYF.

This clone has more than one count but fewer than ten. This chain connects TRBV10-3 to TRBJ1-2; D unresolved. V lost 4 bases and J 4 bases, leaving 16 bases between the germline ends. Germline CDR1 reads ENHRY; CDR2 reads SYGVKD. There are 15 residues in the CDR3. The CDR3 region is CAISAETRTSYGYTF. As DNA, the CDR3 is TGTGCCATCAGTGCCGAGACTCGAACCAGCTATGGCTACACCTTC.

This chain connects TRBV18 to TRBJ2-2, with 8 bases fitting TRBD2. Germline values: CDR1 KGHSH, CDR2 LQKENI. The ends lost 5 bases at V and 6 bases at J; junction bases unmatched: 8. CDR3 size: 15 residues. Written as DNA, the CDR3 is TGTGCCAGCTCAAGTCCGGGACTAGTTGCCGGGGAGCTGTTTTTT. Protein: CASSSPGLVAGELFF.

This chain joins TRBV5-1 and TRBJ2-3, with 7 bases that match TRBD1. Losses at the gene ends were 3 bases for V and 3 bases for J; bases not matched to a gene: 4. Germline loops: CDR1 SGHRS, CDR2 YFSETQ. The CDR3 has 14 amino acids. Written as DNA, the CDR3 is TGCGCCAGCAGCTGGGACAGCCCTACAGATACGCAGTATTTT. Its translation: CASSWDSPTDTQYF.

This clone was seen once. The chain joins TRBV5-1 to TRBJ2-3, with D perhaps TRBD2 (6 bases). The CDR3 covers 17 residues. V lost 5 bases and J lost 2, with 21 bases in between. The germline gives CDR1 SGHRS, CDR2 YFSETQ. CDR3 amino acids: CASSSSRDSDDTDTQYF. The CDR3 DNA sequence: TGCGCCAGCAGTTCATCTCGGGACTCTGATGACACAGATACGCAGTATTTT.

This chain uses TRBV29-1 with TRBJ2-1; 10 nucleotides align to TRBD2. The germline V gene encodes CDR1 SQVTM and CDR2 ANQGSEA. This CDR3 comprises 12 residues. V was pared by 4 bases and J by 10 bases, with 4 bases of the junction left unmatched. The CDR3 reads CSVGLAGDEQFF. The CDR3 nucleotides are TGCAGCGTTGGGCTAGCGGGAGACGAGCAGTTCTTC.

The gene calls are TRBV23-1 and TRBJ2-1; 8 positions match TRBD1. TRBV23-1 is an ORF, with its function uncertain. J lost 7 bases, V lost 6 bases, and 8 bases had no gene match. This CDR3 has 14 residues. The CDR3 DNA follows: TGCGCCAGCAGACACCGGGACAGGCTAAATGAGCAGTTCTTC. Its protein is CASRHRDRLNEQFF.

The V and J genes are TRBV5-4 and TRBJ1-5, with a weak D call TRBD1 (6 bases). V lost 0 bases to trimming and J lost 6 bases, with 10 bases between them. Germline CDR1 reads SGHNT; CDR2 reads YYREEE (reference sequence). The CDR3 contains 14 residues. The CDR3 DNA reads as TGTGCCAGCAGCTTGGCAGGGGCAGGTCAGCCCCAGCATTTT. Translated: CASSLAGAGQPQHF.

This clone was seen a few times. Other nucleotide sequences in the sample specify the same CDR3. This chain joins TRBV11-2 and TRBJ2-1; the D gene is possibly TRBD2 (6 bases). Germline assignment: CDR1 SGHAT and CDR2 FQNNGV. This CDR3 contains 15 residues. The V and J ends lost 1 base and 0 bases respectively, with 7 bases between them. CDR3 nucleotide sequence: TGTGCCAGCAGCTTAGGTAGCGGCTCCTACAATGAGCAGTTCTTC. Encoded protein: CASSLGSGSYNEQFF.

V usage is TRBV4-2 and J usage is TRBJ2-3; 10 nucleotides align to TRBD1. Germline V gives CDR1 LGHNA, CDR2 YNFKEQ. This CDR3 is 17 amino acids long. V was pared by 0 bases and J by 5 bases, with 8 bases of the junction left unmatched. CDR3 sequence: CASSQDQDRGLGDTQYF. CDR3 in DNA: TGTGCCAGCAGCCAAGATCAAGACAGGGGGCTTGGAGATACGCAGTATTTT.

The V call is TRBV4-1, the J call TRBJ1-5; D is unresolved. CDR1 and CDR2 from the germline V gene are MGHRA and YSYEKL. This CDR3 has 14 amino acids. V shed 3 bases and J shed 1 base, with 7 bases lying between them. CDR3 bases: TGCGCCAGCAGCCACCGGTGGAGCAATCAGCCCCAGCATTTT. The encoded protein is CASSHRWSNQPQHF.

The rearrangement links TRBV6-6 to TRBJ2-7, with TRBD1 as a possible D gene (6 bases). CDR3 length: 14 residues. Trimming left V 6 bases short and J 7 bases short, with 19 bases between. CDR1 and CDR2 (germline): MNHNY, SVGAGI (reference sequence). In DNA form, the CDR3 reads TGTGCCAGCAGAACGCCAGGGGCAGGGGTTGAGCAGTACTTC. Translated, it gives CASRTPGAGVEQYF.